This paragraph covers one T cell receptor beta chain sequence. This table comes from immunoSEQ multiplex PCR, and its TCRdb copy is limited to in-frame clones, with some not included. The repertoire holds roughly 9,300 clones, with 76% as singletons. This specimen belongs to a study of sequential checkpoint blockade in melanoma. Overall study context: Each arm's sequence ended with maintenance nivolumab.

Sample treatment: randomized to nivolumab then ipilimumab (arm A) or the reverse (arm B). Live CD3+CD8+ CD19− CD56− cells were sorted from PBMCs. CDR3 size: 15 residues. The ends were cut back, 0 bases at V and 0 bases at J, with 9 bases in the middle. The input for sequencing was CD8+ T cells sorted from blood (inferred from file names), taken from a patient given nivolumab and ipilimumab in sequence. The origin of this receptor is a human donor with melanoma. This sequence joins TRBV23-1 and TRBJ2-7; tentative D call: TRBD1 (5 bases). TRBV23-1 is an ORF, and what it does is uncertain. CDR3 protein: CASSQSDTYSYEQYF. CDR3 DNA sequence: TGCGCCAGCAGTCAATCGGACACTTACTCCTACGAGCAGTACTTC.